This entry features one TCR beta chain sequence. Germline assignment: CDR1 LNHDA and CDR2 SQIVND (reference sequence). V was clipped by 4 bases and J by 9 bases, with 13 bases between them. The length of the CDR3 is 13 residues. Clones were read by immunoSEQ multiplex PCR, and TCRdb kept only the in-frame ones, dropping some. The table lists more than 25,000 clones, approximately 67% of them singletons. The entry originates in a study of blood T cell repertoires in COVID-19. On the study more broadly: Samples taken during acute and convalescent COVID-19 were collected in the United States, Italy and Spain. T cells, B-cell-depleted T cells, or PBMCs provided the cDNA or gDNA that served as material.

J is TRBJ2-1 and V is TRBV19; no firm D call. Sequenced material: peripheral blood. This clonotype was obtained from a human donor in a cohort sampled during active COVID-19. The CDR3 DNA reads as TGTGCCAGTAGTACGCTACCCCGGAGTGAGCAGTTCTTC. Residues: CASSTLPRSEQFF.